The sequence of this T cell receptor beta chain was determined in a study of blood T cell repertoires in COVID-19. The method was immunoSEQ multiplex PCR; TCRdb's version includes in-frame clones alone and lacks a portion of them. The sample holds some 160,000 clones; 85% to 90% are singletons and the top ten take just over 2.5%. This clone appeared a few times. Patients at the Seattle site were enrolled during active infection and followed longitudinally. The source material was peripheral blood. This TCR came from a woman older than 75 with COVID-19, enrolled during active disease.

Written as DNA, the CDR3 is TGTGCCAGTAAACGGGGTCCCAGCGGGAGGTCCCAGGTCAATGAGCAGTTCTTC. It encodes CASKRGPSGRSQVNEQFF. This sequence joins TRBV19 and TRBJ2-1; 9 bases fit TRBD2. Germline V lookup: CDR1 LNHDA, CDR2 SQIVND (reference sequence). The CDR3 spans 18 residues. With 7 bases clipped from V and 6 bases from J, the junction kept 19 bases outside the gene matches. Together with reference TRBV19 and TRBJ2-1, the CDR3 gives the full variable domain: DGGITQSPKYLFRKEGQNVTLSCEQNLNHDAMYWYRQDPGQGLRLIYYSQIVNDFQKGDIAEGYSVSREKKESFPLTVTSAQKNPTAFYLCASKRGPSGRSQVNEQFFGPGTRLTVL.